Sequencing of this TCR beta chain was carried out in a study of T cell repertoires in cytomegalovirus infection. Study-wide background: Indications came from public TCR beta signatures; they pointed to CMV infection and to a matching HLA type. Study conclusions and caveats: Cumulative public TCR beta family frequency identified CMV carriers with the relevant HLA.

TCRdb processed the reads anew with MiXCR; each CDR3 protein has one entry. The profile shows about 740,000 distinct CDR3 sequences, less than 40% of them singletons. The CDR3 extends over 14 amino acids. Germline V gene lookup returns CDR1 MDHEN and CDR2 SYDVKM. Germline trimming cut 6 bases from V and 1 base from J; bases unmatched to any gene: 3. In this sample, this clonotype turned up many times. Its antigen is still unknown. The sequenced sample consisted of PBMCs. The source of this sequence is a human donor in good health (CMV status not recorded). Some clones in this sample may be carry-over from other donors' samples. The chain joins TRBV28 to TRBJ1-3, with TRBD1 matching 7 bases. As DNA, the CDR3 is TGTGCCAGCAGCCTGGGACAGTCTGGAAACACCATATATTTT. The encoded protein is CASSLGQSGNTIYF. Full variable domain (remainder filled in from reference TRBV28 and TRBJ1-3): DVKVTQSSRYLVKRTGEKVFLECVQDMDHENMFWYRQDPGLGLRLIYFSYDVKMKEKGDIPEGYSVSREKKERFSLILESASTNQTSMYLCASSLGQSGNTIYFGEGSWLTVV.